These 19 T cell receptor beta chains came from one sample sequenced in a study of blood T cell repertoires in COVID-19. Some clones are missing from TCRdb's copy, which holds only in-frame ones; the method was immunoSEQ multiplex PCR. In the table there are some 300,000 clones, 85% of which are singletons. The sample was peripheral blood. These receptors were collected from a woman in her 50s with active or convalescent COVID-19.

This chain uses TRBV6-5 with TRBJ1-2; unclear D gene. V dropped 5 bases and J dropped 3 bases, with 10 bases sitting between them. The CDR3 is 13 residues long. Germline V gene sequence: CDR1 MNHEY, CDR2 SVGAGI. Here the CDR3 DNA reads TGTGCCAGCAGTCAACAGACCTACTATGGCTACACCTTC. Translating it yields CASSQQTYYGYTF.

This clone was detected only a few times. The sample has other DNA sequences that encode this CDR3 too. The CDR3 reads CASSLAQGVNTEAFF. CDR3 nucleotide sequence: TGTGCCAGCAGCTTAGCGCAAGGAGTGAACACTGAAGCTTTCTTT. The V call is TRBV7-9, the J call TRBJ1-1; D is undetermined. The V gene's germline CDR1 is SEHNR and CDR2 FQNEAQ (reference sequence). Trimming took 0 bases from V and 0 from J, leaving 8 bases between them. The CDR3 extends over 15 amino acids.

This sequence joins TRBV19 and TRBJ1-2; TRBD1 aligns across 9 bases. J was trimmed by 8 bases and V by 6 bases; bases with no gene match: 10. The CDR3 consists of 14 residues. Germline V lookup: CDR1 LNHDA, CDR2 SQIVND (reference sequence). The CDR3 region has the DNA TGTGCCAGTAGGACACAGGGGGCGCTTGGCGGCTACACCTTC. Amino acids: CASRTQGALGGYTF. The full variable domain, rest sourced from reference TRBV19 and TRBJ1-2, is DGGITQSPKYLFRKEGQNVTLSCEQNLNHDAMYWYRQDPGQGLRLIYYSQIVNDFQKGDIAEGYSVSREKKESFPLTVTSAQKNPTAFYLCASRTQGALGGYTFGSGTRLTVV.

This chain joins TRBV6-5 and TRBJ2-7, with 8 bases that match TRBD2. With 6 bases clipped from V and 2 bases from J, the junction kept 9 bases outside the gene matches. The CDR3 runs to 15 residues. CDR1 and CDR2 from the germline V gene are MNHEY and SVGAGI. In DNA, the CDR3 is TGTGCCAGCAGGTTACTAGCGGAGACCCCCTACGAGCAGTACTTC. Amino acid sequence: CASRLLAETPYEQYF.

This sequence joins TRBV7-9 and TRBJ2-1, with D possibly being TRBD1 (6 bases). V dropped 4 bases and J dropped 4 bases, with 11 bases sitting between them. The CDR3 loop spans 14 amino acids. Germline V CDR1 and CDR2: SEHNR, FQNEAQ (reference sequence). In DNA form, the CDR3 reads TGTGCCAGCAGCTACCGGGACATGTACAATGAGCAGTTCTTC. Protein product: CASSYRDMYNEQFF.

The CDR3, as DNA: TGTGCCAGCAGCTTAGGGACAGGGCGCTACGAGCAGTACTTC. This encodes CASSLGTGRYEQYF. The chain has TRBV7-6 and TRBJ2-7; 8 bases align to TRBD1. The junction had 2 bases not matched to a gene; V was cut back by 1 base and J by 3 bases. This CDR3 spans 14 amino acids. Germline-derived CDR1 and CDR2 are SGHVS and FNYEAQ.

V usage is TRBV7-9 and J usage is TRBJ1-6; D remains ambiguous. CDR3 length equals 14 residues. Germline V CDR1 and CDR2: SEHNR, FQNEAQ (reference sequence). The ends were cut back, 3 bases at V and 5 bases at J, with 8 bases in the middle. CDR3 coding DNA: TGTGCCAGCAGCTTTACAGTAAATAATTCACCCCTCCACTTT. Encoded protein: CASSFTVNNSPLHF.

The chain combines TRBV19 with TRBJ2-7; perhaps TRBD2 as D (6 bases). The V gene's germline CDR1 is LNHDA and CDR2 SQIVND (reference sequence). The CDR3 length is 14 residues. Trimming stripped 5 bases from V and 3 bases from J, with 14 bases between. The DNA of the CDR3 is TGTGCCAGTAGTGGTGTGCGGGGCATCTACGAGCAGTACTTC. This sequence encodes CASSGVRGIYEQYF.

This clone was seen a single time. The CDR3 protein is CASSRPTGELFF. Here the CDR3 DNA reads TGTGCCAGCTCACGGCCCACCGGGGAGCTGTTTTTT. This chain joins TRBV18 and TRBJ2-2; D gene unclear. This CDR3 comprises 12 residues. The V gene lost 4 bases and the J gene lost 4 bases, with 4 bases spanning the gap. Germline loops: CDR1 KGHSH, CDR2 LQKENI.

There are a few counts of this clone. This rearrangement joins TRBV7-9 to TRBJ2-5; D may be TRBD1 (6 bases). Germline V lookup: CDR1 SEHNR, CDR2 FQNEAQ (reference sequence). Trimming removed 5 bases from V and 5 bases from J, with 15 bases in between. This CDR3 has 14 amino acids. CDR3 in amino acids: CASSRTRQGETQYF. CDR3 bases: TGTGCCAGCAGCCGTACCCGGCAGGGGGAGACCCAGTACTTC.

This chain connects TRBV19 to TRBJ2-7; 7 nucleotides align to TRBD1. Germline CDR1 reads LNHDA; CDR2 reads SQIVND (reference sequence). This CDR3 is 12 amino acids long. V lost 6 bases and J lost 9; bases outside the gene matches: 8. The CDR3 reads CASRAGTERQYF. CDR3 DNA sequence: TGTGCCAGTAGGGCCGGGACAGAACGGCAGTACTTC.

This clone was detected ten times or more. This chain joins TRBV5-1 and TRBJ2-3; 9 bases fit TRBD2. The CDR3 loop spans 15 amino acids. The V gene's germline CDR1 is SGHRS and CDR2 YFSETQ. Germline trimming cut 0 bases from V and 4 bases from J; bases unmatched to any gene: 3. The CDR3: CASSLASGTADTQYF. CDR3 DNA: TGCGCCAGCAGCTTGGCTAGCGGGACGGCAGATACGCAGTATTTT.

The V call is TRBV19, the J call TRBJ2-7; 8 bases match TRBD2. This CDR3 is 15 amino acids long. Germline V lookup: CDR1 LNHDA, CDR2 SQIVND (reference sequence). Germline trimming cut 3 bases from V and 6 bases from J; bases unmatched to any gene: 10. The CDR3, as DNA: TGTGCCAGTAGTATTGGCGGTAGCGGGAATGGCGAGCAGTACTTC. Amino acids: CASSIGGSGNGEQYF.

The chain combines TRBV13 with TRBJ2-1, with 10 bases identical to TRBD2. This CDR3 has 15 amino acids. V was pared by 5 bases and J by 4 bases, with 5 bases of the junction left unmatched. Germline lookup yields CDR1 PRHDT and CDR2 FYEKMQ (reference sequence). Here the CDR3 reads CASSPWTSGYNEQFF. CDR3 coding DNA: TGTGCCAGCAGCCCTTGGACTAGCGGATACAATGAGCAGTTCTTC.

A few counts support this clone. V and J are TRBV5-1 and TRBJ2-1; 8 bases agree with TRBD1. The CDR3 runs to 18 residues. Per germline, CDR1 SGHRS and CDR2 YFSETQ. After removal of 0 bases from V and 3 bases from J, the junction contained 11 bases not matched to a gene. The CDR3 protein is CASSLGPFGQGGYNEQFF. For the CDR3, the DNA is TGCGCCAGCAGCTTGGGGCCCTTCGGACAGGGCGGCTACAATGAGCAGTTCTTC.

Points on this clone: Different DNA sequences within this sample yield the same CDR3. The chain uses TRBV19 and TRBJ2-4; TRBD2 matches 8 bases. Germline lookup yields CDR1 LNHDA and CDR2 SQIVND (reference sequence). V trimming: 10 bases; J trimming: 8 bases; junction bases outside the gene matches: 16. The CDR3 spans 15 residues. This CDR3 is CAISRGGAGADIQYF. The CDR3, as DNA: TGTGCCATCTCACGGGGGGGCGCGGGGGCGGACATTCAGTACTTC.

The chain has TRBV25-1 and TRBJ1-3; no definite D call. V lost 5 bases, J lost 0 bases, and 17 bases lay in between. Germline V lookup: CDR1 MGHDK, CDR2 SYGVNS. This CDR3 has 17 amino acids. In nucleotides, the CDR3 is TGTGCCAGCAGTCCCCCCCTAGGCACAACCTCTGGAAACACCATATATTTT. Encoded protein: CASSPPLGTTSGNTIYF.

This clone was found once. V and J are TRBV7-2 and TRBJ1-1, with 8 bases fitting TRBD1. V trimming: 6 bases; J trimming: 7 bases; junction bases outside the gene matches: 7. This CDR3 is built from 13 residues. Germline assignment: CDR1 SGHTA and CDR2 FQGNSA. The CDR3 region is CASRPDRVGEAFF. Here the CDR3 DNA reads TGTGCCAGCAGGCCGGACAGGGTCGGTGAAGCTTTCTTT.

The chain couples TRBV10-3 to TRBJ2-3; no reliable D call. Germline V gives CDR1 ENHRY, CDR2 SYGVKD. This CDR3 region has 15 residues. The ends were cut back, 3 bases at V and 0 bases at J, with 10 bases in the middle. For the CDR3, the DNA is TGTGCCATCAGTGAACACTCAGCGAGCACAGATACGCAGTATTTT. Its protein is CAISEHSASTDTQYF.